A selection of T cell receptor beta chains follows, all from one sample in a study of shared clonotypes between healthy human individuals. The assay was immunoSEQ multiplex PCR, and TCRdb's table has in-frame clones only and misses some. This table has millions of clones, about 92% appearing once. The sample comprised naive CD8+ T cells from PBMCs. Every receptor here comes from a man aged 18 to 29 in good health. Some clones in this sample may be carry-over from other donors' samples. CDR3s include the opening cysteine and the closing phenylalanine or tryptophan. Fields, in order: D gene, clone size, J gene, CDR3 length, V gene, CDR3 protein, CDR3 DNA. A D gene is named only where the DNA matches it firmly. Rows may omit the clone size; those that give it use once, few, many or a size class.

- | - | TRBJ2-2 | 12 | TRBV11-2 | CASSSGSGELFF | TGTGCCAGCAGTTCAGGGTCCGGGGAGCTGTTTTTT
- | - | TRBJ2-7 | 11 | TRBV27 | CATRALGEQYF | TGTGCCACCAGGGCCTTGGGGGAGCAGTACTTC
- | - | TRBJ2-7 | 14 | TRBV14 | CASSPSRSSYEQYF | TGTGCCAGCAGCCCTTCTAGGAGCTCCTACGAGCAGTACTTC
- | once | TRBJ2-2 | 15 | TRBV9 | CASSVGGRGTGELFF | TGTGCCAGCAGCGTAGGGGGTCGTGGCACCGGGGAGCTGTTTTTT
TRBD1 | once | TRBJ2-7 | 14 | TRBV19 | CASSTGTGGLEQYF | TGTGCCAGTAGCACCGGGACAGGGGGCCTCGAGCAGTACTTC
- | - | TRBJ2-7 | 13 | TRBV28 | CASSPGIAYEQYF | TGTGCCAGCAGCCCGGGGATAGCCTACGAGCAGTACTTC
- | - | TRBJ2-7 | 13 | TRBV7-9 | CASSPRLTYEQYF | TGTGCCAGCAGCCCTAGGCTTACCTACGAGCAGTACTTC
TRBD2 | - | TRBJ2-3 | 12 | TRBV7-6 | CASSLGGEPQYF | TGTGCCAGCAGTTTGGGGGGGGAGCCGCAGTATTTT
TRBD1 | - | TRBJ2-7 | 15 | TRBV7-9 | CASSLGGQGYYEQYF | TGTGCCAGCAGCTTAGGGGGACAGGGATACTACGAGCAGTACTTC
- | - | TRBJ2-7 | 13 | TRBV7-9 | CASSPILKYEQYF | TGTGCCAGCAGCCCGATCCTTAAATACGAGCAGTACTTC
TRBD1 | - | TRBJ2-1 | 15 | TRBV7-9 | CASSLPGGSHNEQFF | TGTGCCAGCAGCTTACCAGGGGGCAGCCACAATGAGCAGTTCTTC
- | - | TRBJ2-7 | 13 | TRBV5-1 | CASSPDSLYEQYF | TGCGCCAGCAGCCCGGACAGCCTCTACGAGCAGTACTTC
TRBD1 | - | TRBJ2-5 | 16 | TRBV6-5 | CASSYTGQGRLETQYF | TGTGCCAGCAGTTACACAGGACAGGGTAGGCTAGAGACCCAGTACTTC
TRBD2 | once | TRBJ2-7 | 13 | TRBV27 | CASSFGLAYEQYF | TGTGCCAGCAGTTTTGGACTAGCCTACGAGCAGTACTTC
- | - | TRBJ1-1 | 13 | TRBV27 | CASSLSAGTGAFF | TGTGCCAGCAGTTTATCGGCTGGAACAGGGGCTTTCTTT
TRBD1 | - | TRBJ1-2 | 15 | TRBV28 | CASSPTGGKGYGYTF | TGTGCCAGCAGTCCGACAGGGGGCAAGGGCTATGGCTACACCTTC
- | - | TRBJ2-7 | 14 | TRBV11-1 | CASSSRGSSYEQYF | TGTGCCAGCAGCTCACGGGGGAGTTCCTACGAGCAGTACTTC
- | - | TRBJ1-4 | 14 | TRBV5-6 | CASSISGGLEKLFF | TGTGCCAGCAGCATTAGCGGGGGCCTAGAAAAACTGTTTTTT
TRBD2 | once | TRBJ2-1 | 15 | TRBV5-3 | CARRWVSGSYNEQFF | TGTGCCAGAAGATGGGTTAGCGGGAGTTACAATGAGCAGTTCTTC
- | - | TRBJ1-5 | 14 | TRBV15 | CATSRDRYNQPQHF | TGTGCCACCAGCAGAGACAGATACAATCAGCCCCAGCATTTT
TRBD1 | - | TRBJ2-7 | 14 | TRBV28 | CASRPITGGYEQYF | TGTGCCAGCAGACCAATCACAGGGGGCTACGAGCAGTACTTC
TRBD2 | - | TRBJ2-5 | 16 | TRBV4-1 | CASSLLPIAGRETQYF | TGCGCCAGCAGCCTCCTTCCTATAGCGGGTAGAGAGACCCAGTACTTC
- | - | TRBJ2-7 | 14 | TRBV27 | CASSWGRDSYEQYF | TGTGCCAGCAGCTGGGGGCGGGACTCCTACGAGCAGTACTTC
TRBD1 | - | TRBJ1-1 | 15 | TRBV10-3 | CAISDRQGLNTEAFF | TGTGCCATCAGTGACAGACAGGGGTTGAACACTGAAGCTTTCTTT
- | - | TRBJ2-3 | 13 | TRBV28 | CASSFGSPDTQYF | TGTGCCAGCAGTTTCGGTTCCCCAGATACGCAGTATTTT
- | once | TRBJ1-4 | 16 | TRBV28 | CASSSQRWGLEEKLFF | TGTGCCAGCAGTTCGCAGAGATGGGGGCTAGAGGAAAAACTGTTTTTT
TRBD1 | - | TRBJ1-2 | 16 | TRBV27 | CASSLLPGQGNYGYTF | TGTGCCAGCAGTTTATTACCGGGACAGGGAAACTATGGCTACACCTTC
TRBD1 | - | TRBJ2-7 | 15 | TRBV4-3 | CASSQDTGQAYEQYF | TGCGCCAGCAGCCAAGATACGGGACAGGCCTACGAGCAGTACTTC
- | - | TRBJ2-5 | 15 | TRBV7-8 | CASSPRQRGEETQYF | TGTGCCAGCAGCCCAAGACAACGGGGAGAGGAGACCCAGTACTTC
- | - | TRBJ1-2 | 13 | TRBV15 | CATSSRQAAGYTF | TGTGCCACCAGCAGTAGACAGGCAGCTGGCTACACCTTC
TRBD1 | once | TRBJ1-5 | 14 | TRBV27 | CASRLTGAHQPQHF | TGTGCCAGCAGACTGACAGGGGCCCATCAGCCCCAGCATTTT
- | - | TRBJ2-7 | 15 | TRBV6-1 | CASSEAVARGYEQYF | TGTGCCAGCAGTGAAGCGGTGGCTAGGGGTTACGAGCAGTACTTC
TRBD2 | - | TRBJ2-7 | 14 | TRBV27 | CASRKGGATYEQYF | TGTGCCAGCAGGAAGGGAGGGGCCACCTACGAGCAGTACTTC
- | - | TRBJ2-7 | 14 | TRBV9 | CASSVGGQTHEQYF | TGTGCCAGCAGCGTAGGGGGCCAGACCCACGAGCAGTACTTC
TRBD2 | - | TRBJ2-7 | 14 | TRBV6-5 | CASSYRGGAYEQYF | TGTGCCAGCAGTTACCGGGGGGGGGCCTACGAGCAGTACTTC
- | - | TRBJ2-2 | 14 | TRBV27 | CASTLQGATGELFF | TGTGCCAGCACCTTACAGGGTGCCACCGGGGAGCTGTTTTTT
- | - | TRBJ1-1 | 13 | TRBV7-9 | CASSPPPGTEAFF | TGTGCCAGCAGCCCCCCTCCGGGCACTGAAGCTTTCTTT
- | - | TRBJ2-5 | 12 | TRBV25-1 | CASSEPPETQYF | TGTGCCAGCAGTGAACCCCCCGAGACCCAGTACTTC